The 32 T cell receptor beta chains below all came from one sample that was sequenced in a study of cytomegalovirus exposure and HLA in healthy donors. Primers included in the PCR were 60 Vbeta and 13 Jbeta primers. Libraries were prepared by immunoSEQ multiplex PCR; TCRdb keeps only in-frame clonotypes and omits some of them. The sample has 75,000 to 90,000 clones. The sequencing input was PBMCs. The receptors shown here come from a woman aged 55-70 years in good health and CMV-seronegative.

This rearrangement joins TRBV5-1 to TRBJ2-7; a weak D match, TRBD2 (5 bases). The ends were cut back, 4 bases at V and 4 bases at J, with 18 bases in the middle. The CDR3 sequence is 15 residues long. Germline V gene sequence: CDR1 SGHRS, CDR2 YFSETQ. CDR3: CASSNGLLESYEQYF. As DNA, the CDR3 is TGCGCCAGCAGCAACGGACTTCTTGAGTCATACGAGCAGTACTTC.

The chain has TRBV10-2 and TRBJ1-4, with TRBD1 identical over 7 bases. This CDR3 is built from 16 residues. Germline V gene lookup returns CDR1 WSHSY and CDR2 SAAADI. The V and J ends lost 4 bases and 4 bases, in that order; junction bases with no gene match: 9. The DNA for the CDR3 is TGCGCCAGCAGTGTGACTAGGACAGGAGTTAATGAAAAACTGTTTTTT. This encodes CASSVTRTGVNEKLFF.

This chain uses TRBV4-1 with TRBJ2-5; 9 bases match TRBD2. J lost 5 bases, V lost 0 bases, and 7 bases had no gene match. This CDR3 has 16 residues. Germline CDR1 reads MGHRA; CDR2 reads YSYEKL. The CDR3 DNA reads TGCGCCAGCAGCCAAGATTCGGGGACTAGCATGGAGACCCAGTACTTC. As protein: CASSQDSGTSMETQYF.

The chain joins TRBV4-3 to TRBJ2-1, with 7 positions matching TRBD2. Trimming removed 3 bases from V and 8 bases from J; junction bases left unmatched: 4. The CDR3 covers 13 residues. Germline V gene lookup returns CDR1 LGHNA and CDR2 YSLEER. In DNA, the CDR3 is TGCGCCAGCAGCCATGAGACTAGCTATGAGCAGTTCTTC. It yields the protein CASSHETSYEQFF.

This chain uses TRBV19 with TRBJ2-5; TRBD2 might be the D (6 bases). The CDR3 is 16 amino acids. Per the germline V gene, CDR1 is LNHDA and CDR2 is SQIVND (reference sequence). Trimming took 5 bases from V and 5 from J, leaving 21 bases between them. The DNA for the CDR3 is TGTGCCAGTAGTGGGCTTCCGGGCCCTGGAGGGGAGACCCAGTACTTC. It encodes CASSGLPGPGGETQYF. The full variable domain, rest sourced from reference TRBV19 and TRBJ2-5, is DGGITQSPKYLFRKEGQNVTLSCEQNLNHDAMYWYRQDPGQGLRLIYYSQIVNDFQKGDIAEGYSVSREKKESFPLTVTSAQKNPTAFYLCASSGLPGPGGETQYFGPGTRLLVL.

CDR3 nucleotides: TGTGCCAGCAGCTGGACTAGCGGACACTACAATGAGCAGTTCTTC. Translating gives CASSWTSGHYNEQFF. This chain connects TRBV7-2 to TRBJ2-1; 10 bases agree with TRBD2. V shed 4 bases, J shed 3 bases, and the junction held 3 bases outside the gene matches. CDR3 length: 15 residues. Germline V CDR1 and CDR2: SGHTA, FQGNSA.

V and J are TRBV28 and TRBJ2-1; the D is unclear. V gave up 6 bases and J gave up 7 bases, with 10 bases separating them. Germline V lookup: CDR1 MDHEN, CDR2 SYDVKM. This CDR3 contains 12 residues. Here the CDR3 reads CASRAARNEQFF. CDR3 nucleotide sequence: TGTGCCAGCAGGGCGGCCCGGAATGAGCAGTTCTTC.

The J gene is TRBJ2-5, the V gene TRBV5-1; a weak D match, TRBD1 (5 bases). The CDR3 spans 16 residues. Between the trimmed V and J ends, which lost 0 bases and 2 bases, there was a span of 14 bases. CDR1 is SGHRS and CDR2 is YFSETQ in the germline V gene. CDR3 nucleotide sequence: TGCGCCAGCAGCTTGGAGGGGCCACACAGACAAGAGACCCAGTACTTC. This gives the protein CASSLEGPHRQETQYF.

This chain links TRBV7-9 with TRBJ2-2; 8 bases match TRBD2. The CDR3 is 14 residues long. Germline V gene data show CDR1 as SEHNR and CDR2 as FQNEAQ (reference sequence). V was pared by 11 bases and J by 5 bases, with 10 bases of the junction left unmatched. The CDR3 DNA reads as TGTGCCCTCCTCCCAGCTAGCGGGACCGGGGAGCTGTTTTTT. Protein product: CALLPASGTGELFF.

The chain combines TRBV10-2 with TRBJ2-1, with 11 nucleotides matching TRBD1. Germline V CDR1 and CDR2: WSHSY, SAAADI. Trimming removed 4 bases from V and 3 bases from J; junction bases left unmatched: 14. The CDR3 is 19 amino acids. CDR3 amino acids: CASSGGTGGLRGIYNEQFF. DNA of the CDR3: TGCGCCAGCAGTGGAGGGACAGGGGGATTGAGGGGCATCTACAATGAGCAGTTCTTC.

The chain uses TRBV19 and TRBJ2-7; D may be TRBD2 (6 bases). Germline V lookup: CDR1 LNHDA, CDR2 SQIVND (reference sequence). The CDR3 has 13 amino acids. Trimming shortened V by 5 bases and J by 3 bases, and 11 bases separated the two germline ends. CDR3 sequence reads: CASSPSALYEQYF. The CDR3, as DNA: TGTGCCAGTAGTCCTAGCGCCCTCTACGAGCAGTACTTC.

The chain employs TRBV18 and TRBJ2-7; TRBD1 aligns across 12 bases. The ends lost 3 bases at V and 1 base at J; junction bases unmatched: 10. Germline CDR1 is KGHSH and CDR2 is LQKENI. CDR3 size: 18 residues. The CDR3 nucleotides are TGTGCCAGCTCACCGTTAGCGGGACAGGGGGCGCAGTCCTACGAGCAGTACTTC. The encoded protein is CASSPLAGQGAQSYEQYF.

The CDR3 DNA sequence: TGTGCCAGCAGTCCCCTGTGGGGCCAGAAACGCAATGAGCAGTTCTTC. Translated, it gives CASSPLWGQKRNEQFF. The V call is TRBV27, the J call TRBJ2-1; tentative D call: TRBD1 (5 bases). The V and J ends lost 5 bases and 6 bases respectively, with 20 bases between them. Germline CDR1 reads MNHEY; CDR2 reads SMNVEV (reference sequence). The CDR3 spans 16 residues.

V usage is TRBV29-1 and J usage is TRBJ2-4; TRBD2 is a possible D gene (5 bases). Germline CDR1 is SQVTM and CDR2 is ANQGSEA. The ends were cut back, 5 bases at V and 7 bases at J, with 12 bases in the middle. This CDR3 is 12 amino acids long. Here the CDR3 reads CSVTIGGNIQYF. CDR3 DNA sequence: TGCAGCGTTACAATCGGAGGTAACATTCAGTACTTC.

The chain links TRBV11-3 to TRBJ2-7; TRBD1 matches at 7 bases. This CDR3 has 14 amino acids. CDR1 SGHNT and CDR2 YENEEA come from the germline V gene. Trimming removed 5 bases from V and 5 bases from J; junction bases left unmatched: 9. CDR3 loop: CASSLADRVNEQYF. CDR3 coding DNA: TGTGCCAGCAGCCTCGCAGACAGGGTAAACGAGCAGTACTTC.

V usage is TRBV19 and J usage is TRBJ1-2; the match to TRBD1 covers 7 bases. The length of the CDR3 is 14 residues. Germline CDR1 LNHDA, CDR2 SQIVND (reference sequence). Trimming cost V 8 bases and J 4 bases; bases outside gene matches: 10. CDR3 sequence: CASQWGQLLYGYTF. As DNA, the CDR3 is TGTGCCAGTCAATGGGGACAGCTTCTCTATGGCTACACCTTC.

The CDR3 DNA sequence: TGTGCCAGCAGCTACGACAGGGAGAATGGCTACACCTTC. Residues: CASSYDRENGYTF. The rearrangement uses TRBV6-1 and TRBJ1-2; 7 bases map to TRBD1. Unmatched junction bases numbered 7, after V lost 6 bases and J lost 6 bases. Germline V gives CDR1 MNHNS, CDR2 SASEGT. The length of the CDR3 is 13 residues.

This sequence joins TRBV10-3 and TRBJ2-3; D remains ambiguous. The CDR3 is 11 residues long. Germline lookup yields CDR1 ENHRY and CDR2 SYGVKD. V was trimmed by 6 bases and J by 5 bases, leaving 6 bases between them. This chain's CDR3 is CAIRSVDTQYF. The DNA for the CDR3 is TGTGCCATCAGGTCCGTAGATACGCAGTATTTT.

The chain joins TRBV7-2 to TRBJ2-7, with 9 bases lining up with TRBD2. Germline assignment: CDR1 SGHTA and CDR2 FQGNSA. J was trimmed by 3 bases and V by 1 base; bases with no gene match: 7. CDR3 length: 16 amino acids. The CDR3 nucleotides read TGTGCCAGCAGCTTAGTTTCTAGCGGGAAAATCTACGAGCAGTACTTC. Its translation is CASSLVSSGKIYEQYF.

This chain connects TRBV7-9 to TRBJ1-2; D call uncertain. This CDR3 region has 14 residues. CDR1 SEHNR and CDR2 FQNEAQ come from the germline V gene (reference sequence). V was cut by 2 bases and J by 2 bases, with 9 bases left in between. CDR3: CASSLWEGNYGYTF. CDR3 bases: TGTGCCAGCAGCTTATGGGAGGGAAACTATGGCTACACCTTC. Full variable domain (outside the CDR3, taken from reference TRBV7-9 and TRBJ1-2): DTGVSQNPRHKITKRGQNVTFRCDPISEHNRLYWYRQTLGQGPEFLTYFQNEAQLEKSRLLSDRFSAERPKGSFSTLEIQRTEQGDSAMYLCASSLWEGNYGYTFGSGTRLTVV.

The chain is built from TRBV19 and TRBJ1-5; no clear D gene. V dropped 1 base and J dropped 3 bases, with 13 bases sitting between them. The length of the CDR3 is 16 residues. Germline CDR1 reads LNHDA; CDR2 reads SQIVND (reference sequence). For the CDR3, the DNA is TGTGCCAGTAGTATAGTAACCGGTGACAACAATCAGCCCCAGCATTTT. Its translation is CASSIVTGDNNQPQHF.

This chain connects TRBV27 to TRBJ2-5; a possible D gene is TRBD1 (5 bases). The CDR3 is 14 residues long. The germline V gene encodes CDR1 MNHEY and CDR2 SMNVEV (reference sequence). V was clipped by 1 base and J by 2 bases, with 8 bases between them. This CDR3 reads CASSLLSGQETQYF. CDR3 bases: TGTGCCAGCAGTTTATTATCAGGGCAAGAGACCCAGTACTTC.

This rearrangement joins TRBV27 to TRBJ1-2; D possibly corresponds to TRBD1 (5 bases). CDR3 length: 14 amino acids. V was clipped by 2 bases and J by 7 bases, with 14 bases between them. Germline lookup yields CDR1 MNHEY and CDR2 SMNVEV (reference sequence). CDR3 DNA sequence: TGTGCCAGCAGTTTACAGGTCGGGACTTCTGGCTACACCTTC. Its translation: CASSLQVGTSGYTF.

The chain employs TRBV9 and TRBJ2-1; no definite D call. The CDR3 runs 15 residues. CDR1 and CDR2 from the germline V gene are SGDLS and YYNGEE. With 0 bases removed from V and 0 bases from J, the gap between germline ends came to 7 bases. Here the CDR3 reads CASSVGGNSYNEQFF. CDR3 sequence (DNA): TGTGCCAGCAGCGTAGGTGGCAACTCCTACAATGAGCAGTTCTTC.

This rearrangement joins TRBV28 to TRBJ1-2; 7 nucleotides match TRBD1. V lost 5 bases, J lost 7 bases, and 10 bases stayed unmatched. From germline, CDR1 is MDHEN and CDR2 SYDVKM. CDR3 length equals 14 residues. The CDR3 sequence: CASSLLDRVFGYTF. CDR3 bases: TGTGCCAGCAGTCTCCTTGACAGGGTATTTGGCTACACCTTC.

The rearrangement uses TRBV7-6 and TRBJ2-2; TRBD2 matches 11 bases. CDR1 is SGHVS and CDR2 is FNYEAQ in the germline V gene. This CDR3 comprises 16 residues. The ends lost 6 bases at V and 1 base at J; junction bases unmatched: 4. The CDR3 protein is CASSLGTSGNTGELFF. Written as DNA, the CDR3 is TGTGCCAGCAGTCTGGGGACTAGCGGGAACACCGGGGAGCTGTTTTTT.

The V and J genes are TRBV15 and TRBJ2-3; no clear D. The CDR3 spans 15 residues. Trimming took off 1 base at V and 1 base at J, with 9 bases between the two ends. Germline values: CDR1 LNHNV, CDR2 YYDKDF (reference sequence). The CDR3 reads CATSRATSGTDTQYF. CDR3 DNA sequence: TGTGCCACCAGCAGAGCCACGTCGGGCACAGATACGCAGTATTTT.

This chain links TRBV5-1 with TRBJ2-5; 9 nucleotides agree with TRBD2. There are 16 residues in the CDR3. The V segment lost 0 bases and the J segment 5 bases; nucleotides outside the gene matches: 8. Germline loops: CDR1 SGHRS, CDR2 YFSETQ. CDR3 nucleotide sequence: TGCGCCAGCAGCTTGGTAGCTAGCGGGGAAGGGGAGACCCAGTACTTC. Translated: CASSLVASGEGETQYF.

This rearrangement joins TRBV19 to TRBJ1-5; 10 positions agree with TRBD1. This CDR3 contains 15 residues. With 3 bases clipped from V and 7 bases from J, the junction kept 6 bases outside the gene matches. Germline V gene sequence: CDR1 LNHDA, CDR2 SQIVND (reference sequence). CDR3 loop: CASSIGDRGGQPQHF. The CDR3 DNA is TGTGCCAGTAGTATCGGGGACAGGGGAGGCCAGCCCCAGCATTTT.

The chain carries TRBV7-2 and TRBJ1-3, with TRBD1 as a possible D gene (6 bases). The germline gives CDR1 SGHTA, CDR2 FQGNSA. Trimming shortened V by 4 bases and J by 0 bases, and 10 bases separated the two germline ends. The length of the CDR3 is 15 residues. CDR3: CASSSDRISGNTIYF. The CDR3 bases are TGTGCCAGCAGCTCCGACAGGATCTCTGGAAACACCATATATTTT.

The chain links TRBV7-6 to TRBJ2-7, with D tentatively TRBD2 (7 bases). Trimming took 2 bases from V and 1 from J, leaving 18 bases between them. Germline V gives CDR1 SGHVS, CDR2 FNYEAQ. The CDR3 spans 17 residues. DNA for the CDR3: TGTGCCAGCAGCTTAAAAAGTCGGGGGGCGCGATCCTACGAGCAGTACTTC. This gives the protein CASSLKSRGARSYEQYF.

The rearrangement links TRBV19 to TRBJ1-1; the match to TRBD1 covers 9 bases. V gave up 6 bases and J gave up 6 bases; unmatched junction bases: 8. The CDR3 is made up of 14 amino acids. Germline loops: CDR1 LNHDA, CDR2 SQIVND (reference sequence). The CDR3 coding sequence is TGTGCCAGTAGGCCTACAGGGGGCGCATCTGAAGCTTTCTTT. The encoded protein is CASRPTGGASEAFF.